A selection of T cell receptor beta chains follows, all from one sample in a study of radiation and T cells in renal cell carcinoma. Sequencing used immunoSEQ multiplex PCR; TCRdb keeps in-frame clones, though not all of them. The sample records fewer than 55,000 clones, 80% being singletons. The sequencing here drew on blood, taken from a patient whose treatment included radiotherapy and nephrectomy. The receptors here all came from an older woman with renal cell carcinoma. The CDR3 runs from the conserved cysteine through the conserved F or W. A D gene is named only where the DNA matches it firmly. Rows may omit the clone size; those that give it use once, few, many or a size class.

V gene	clone size	J gene	D gene	CDR3 protein	CDR3 DNA
TRBV7-3	NA	TRBJ2-2	TRBD2	CASSFASGGNTGELFF	TGTGCCAGCAGCTTTGCTAGCGGGGGGAACACCGGGGAGCTGTTTTTT
TRBV5-1	NA	TRBJ2-1	NA	CASSLQASSYNEQFF	TGCGCCAGCAGCTTGCAGGCTAGTTCCTACAATGAGCAGTTCTTC
TRBV5-5	NA	TRBJ2-7	NA	CASSLRGGAGEQYF	TGTGCCAGCAGCTTAAGAGGGGGGGCCGGAGAGCAGTACTTC
TRBV13	NA	TRBJ1-3	NA	CASSSRTAPGNTIYF	TGTGCCAGCAGCTCCAGGACGGCGCCTGGAAACACCATATATTTT
TRBV7-3	once	TRBJ2-6	NA	CASSLTLSGANVLTF	TGTGCCAGCAGCTTAACACTCTCTGGGGCCAACGTCCTGACTTTC
TRBV4-1	NA	TRBJ2-5	NA	CASSLLQGSETQYF	TGCGCCAGCAGCCTTCTACAGGGATCAGAGACCCAGTACTTC
TRBV5-4	NA	TRBJ2-5	TRBD2	CASSWRGGGEETQYF	TGTGCCAGCAGCTGGCGGGGGGGCGGGGAAGAGACCCAGTACTTC
TRBV7-6	NA	TRBJ1-4	NA	CASSKGPTNEKLFF	TGTGCCAGCAGTAAGGGTCCAACTAATGAAAAACTGTTTTTT
TRBV19	NA	TRBJ1-3	NA	CASTTGPGNTIYF	TGTGCCAGTACCACAGGGCCAGGAAACACCATATATTTT
TRBV19	NA	TRBJ2-2	NA	CASSMIRSNTGELFF	TGTGCCAGTAGTATGATCCGGTCGAACACCGGGGAGCTGTTTTTT
TRBV9	NA	TRBJ1-1	NA	CASSSGTPDTEAFF	TGTGCCAGCAGCTCCGGGACACCGGACACTGAAGCTTTCTTT
TRBV2	NA	TRBJ2-3	NA	CASSEGAALGTDTQYF	TGTGCCAGCAGTGAAGGGGCAGCCCTTGGCACAGATACGCAGTATTTT
TRBV6-1	NA	TRBJ2-2	NA	CASRTEGTGELFF	TGTGCCAGCAGGACAGAGGGGACCGGGGAGCTGTTTTTT
TRBV5-6	NA	TRBJ2-7	NA	CASSPWGRMGEQYF	TGTGCCAGCAGCCCTTGGGGGCGGATGGGGGAGCAGTACTTC
TRBV5-4	NA	TRBJ1-2	TRBD1	CASSLERGQFYGYTF	TGTGCCAGCAGCTTGGAGAGGGGGCAATTCTATGGCTACACCTTC
TRBV2	NA	TRBJ1-2	NA	CASIPGTHYGYTF	TGTGCCAGCATTCCCGGGACACATTATGGCTACACCTTC
TRBV7-7	NA	TRBJ1-1	NA	CASSREGGTEAFF	TGTGCCAGCAGCCGGGAGGGGGGCACTGAAGCTTTCTTT
TRBV7-9	NA	TRBJ2-7	NA	CASSLGQEPYEQYF	TGTGCCAGCAGCTTAGGACAAGAACCCTACGAGCAGTACTTC
TRBV19	NA	TRBJ1-5	NA	CASRYGGDQPQHF	TGTGCCAGTAGGTACGGGGGCGATCAGCCCCAGCATTTT
TRBV7-2	NA	TRBJ2-1	NA	CASSSAASYNEQFF	TGTGCCAGCAGCTCCGCGGCCTCCTACAATGAGCAGTTCTTC
TRBV5-4	few	TRBJ1-3	TRBD1	CASSYGRKTGVYFWNTIYF	TGTGCCAGCAGCTACGGTAGGAAGACAGGGGTCTATTTTTGGAACACCATATATTTT
TRBV27	NA	TRBJ1-1	TRBD1	CASSPPGGYTEAFF	TGTGCCAGCAGTCCCCCAGGGGGGTACACTGAAGCTTTCTTT
TRBV5-4	NA	TRBJ2-5	NA	CASSHKETQYF	TGTGCCAGCAGTCATAAAGAGACCCAGTACTTC
TRBV7-8	NA	TRBJ1-5	NA	CASSLALGRDSNQPQHF	TGTGCCAGCAGCTTAGCGTTGGGACGGGATAGCAATCAGCCCCAGCATTTT
TRBV19	NA	TRBJ2-3	NA	CASSISLADTQYF	TGTGCCAGTAGTATCTCTTTGGCAGATACGCAGTATTTT
TRBV7-8	once	TRBJ1-4	TRBD1	CASSLRGQGEKLFF	TGTGCCAGCAGTTTAAGAGGACAGGGAGAAAAACTGTTTTTT
TRBV7-6	NA	TRBJ2-3	TRBD2	CASSLGLAGDSTDTQYF	TGTGCCAGCAGCTTAGGCCTAGCGGGGGATAGCACAGATACGCAGTATTTT
TRBV7-9	once	TRBJ2-7	NA	CASSLGSYEQYF	TGTGCCAGCAGCTTAGGTTCCTACGAGCAGTACTTC
TRBV9	NA	TRBJ1-1	NA	CASSVPTSANTEAFF	TGTGCCAGCAGCGTCCCGACCTCGGCGAACACTGAAGCTTTCTTT
TRBV15	NA	TRBJ1-1	NA	CATSRDRNVLNTEAFF	TGTGCCACCAGCAGAGATCGGAACGTTTTGAACACTGAAGCTTTCTTT
TRBV5-8	NA	TRBJ1-3	NA	CASSLRIQGNTIYF	TGTGCCAGCAGCTTACGGATCCAAGGAAACACCATATATTTT
TRBV27	NA	TRBJ2-7	TRBD2	CASSTRAGVVYEQYF	TGTGCCAGCAGTACTCGAGCGGGAGTGGTCTACGAGCAGTACTTC
TRBV7-8	NA	TRBJ1-5	TRBD1	CASSSTRQGRQPQHF	TGTGCCAGCAGCTCGACGCGACAGGGCAGGCAGCCCCAGCATTTT
TRBV19	few	TRBJ2-2	TRBD2	CASSTLAGGDGELFF	TGTGCCAGTAGTACCCTAGCGGGGGGTGACGGGGAGCTGTTTTTT
TRBV5-6	few	TRBJ1-1	TRBD1	CASSLSLTGTGATEAFF	TGTGCCAGCAGCTTGTCGTTGACCGGGACAGGGGCGACTGAAGCTTTCTTT
TRBV5-6	NA	TRBJ2-4	TRBD1	CASSFEGARNIQYF	TGTGCCAGCAGCTTCGAGGGGGCGAGAAACATTCAGTACTTC
TRBV4-2	NA	TRBJ2-2	TRBD2	CASSQDASGLAGGGTGELFF	TGTGCCAGCAGCCAAGACGCCTCAGGACTAGCGGGAGGGGGCACCGGGGAGCTGTTTTTT
TRBV7-9	once	TRBJ1-4	TRBD1	CASSSYRGPDEKLFF	TGTGCCAGCAGCTCTTACAGGGGGCCGGATGAAAAACTGTTTTTT
TRBV7-9	NA	TRBJ1-2	NA	CASSLVVGTTNYGYTF	TGTGCCAGCAGCTTAGTTGTGGGAACGACTAACTATGGCTACACCTTC